A selection of T cell receptor beta chains follows, all from one sample in a study of OX40 agonist ivuxolimab in advanced cancers. The method was immunoSEQ multiplex PCR; TCRdb's version includes in-frame clones alone and lacks a portion of them. Of roughly 100,000 clones listed, approximately 90% are singletons. The source material was CD4+ or CD8+ T cells sorted from blood, sampled in a trial of the OX40 agonist ivuxolimab. The receptors come from an adult with an advanced solid tumor such as melanoma, head and neck, liver or kidney cancer. Both conserved end residues are part of each CDR3. D genes are given only for firm matches. Clone sizes are given selectively: once, few, many, or a class where the clone is expanded.

V	size	D	J	DNA	CDR3
TRBV4-1	once	.	TRBJ2-1	TGCGCCAGCAGCCAGCAAGCGTCCCCGAGCTCCTACAATGAGCAGTTCTTC	CASSQQASPSSYNEQFF
TRBV6-1	once	TRBD2	TRBJ2-1	TGTGCCAGCAGTGCACGGGAGGGTTCCAATGAGCAGTTCTTC	CASSAREGSNEQFF
TRBV28	many	TRBD1	TRBJ2-2	TGTGCCAGCAGTTTAATCAGGGGGCGGATCACCGGGGAGCTGTTTTTT	CASSLIRGRITGELFF
TRBV4-1	.	TRBD1	TRBJ2-5	TGCGCCAGCAGCCAAGAGACAGGGTCGCGGCAAGAGACCCAGTACTTC	CASSQETGSRQETQYF
TRBV11-3	.	TRBD1	TRBJ1-2	TGTGCCAGCAGCTCGGGACAGTTCTATGGCTACACCTTC	CASSSGQFYGYTF
TRBV6-4	few	.	TRBJ2-3	TGTGCCAGCAGTGAGGGGGCCACAGATACGCAGTATTTT	CASSEGATDTQYF
TRBV5-6	.	.	TRBJ2-5	TGTGCCAGCAGCTTACCAGCGGGCGATCAATTGTACCAAGAGACCCAGTACTTC	CASSLPAGDQLYQETQYF
TRBV4-1	.	.	TRBJ2-3	TGCGCCAGCAGCGAGCGCCTCCGGGCGGACCTCACAGATACGCAGTATTTT	CASSERLRADLTDTQYF
TRBV4-1	.	.	TRBJ2-7	TGCGCCAGCAGCCAGAACCTCGGACAGTACGAGCAGTACTTC	CASSQNLGQYEQYF
TRBV19	.	TRBD1	TRBJ1-2	TGTGCCAGTAGTATAGACAGGGGGACCTATGGCTACACCTTC	CASSIDRGTYGYTF
TRBV7-9	.	TRBD2	TRBJ2-1	TGTGCCAGCAGCAGACAAGTGACTAGCGGGAACTACAATGAGCAGTTCTTC	CASSRQVTSGNYNEQFF
TRBV27	.	.	TRBJ1-2	TGTGCCAGCGGAACGACGGGTAACTATGGCTACACCTTC	CASGTTGNYGYTF
TRBV10-3	.	TRBD1	TRBJ1-5	TGTGCCATCAGTGAGTCGACAGGGGGACAGCCCCAGCATTTT	CAISESTGGQPQHF